Shown below are 28 T cell receptor beta chains from a single sample sequenced in a study of cytomegalovirus exposure and HLA in healthy donors. The PCR was carried out with 60 Vbeta primers and 13 Jbeta primers. Sequenced by immunoSEQ multiplex PCR; TCRdb stores in-frame clones only, minus some. This sample carries some 110,000 clones, roughly 77% of them seen once, and the ten largest clones take 2.5%. The sequenced sample consisted of PBMCs. The receptors here all came from a man in his forties or fifties in good health and CMV-seronegative.

In this sample, this clone turned up a few times. The rearrangement joins TRBV11-2 to TRBJ1-6, with D maybe TRBD1 (5 bases). CDR1 SGHAT and CDR2 FQNNGV come from the germline V gene. This CDR3 spans 15 amino acids. Trimming cost V 1 base and J 9 bases, with 13 bases left between them. CDR3 loop: CASSLVWGGGSPLHF. CDR3 nucleotide sequence: TGTGCCAGCAGCTTAGTCTGGGGCGGCGGTTCACCCCTCCACTTT.

This clone was found a few times. The rearrangement joins TRBV11-2 to TRBJ2-2; 7 bases line up with TRBD1. The V segment lost 6 bases and the J segment 0 bases; nucleotides outside the gene matches: 1. The germline V gene encodes CDR1 SGHAT and CDR2 FQNNGV. CDR3 length: 14 amino acids. The CDR3 spells CASRGQSNTGELFF. CDR3 nucleotides: TGTGCCAGCAGGGGACAGTCGAACACCGGGGAGCTGTTTTTT.

The V call is TRBV5-6, the J call TRBJ2-7, with D perhaps TRBD1 (5 bases). The V gene lost 3 bases and the J gene lost 6 bases, with 10 bases spanning the gap. The CDR3 is made up of 12 amino acids. Germline CDR1 reads SGHDT; CDR2 reads YYEEEE. The DNA for the CDR3 is TGTGCCAGCAGCTCGACAGCACGCGAGCAGTACTTC. It specifies CASSSTAREQYF.

The chain has TRBV5-1 and TRBJ2-3, with D unclear. Trimming stripped 0 bases from V and 1 base from J, with 6 bases between. The germline V gene has CDR1 SGHRS and CDR2 YFSETQ. The CDR3 totals 14 residues. The CDR3 bases are TGCGCCAGCAGCTTGGTATTTGGCACAGATACGCAGTATTTT. Translation gives CASSLVFGTDTQYF.

The rearrangement joins TRBV9 to TRBJ1-2; the match to TRBD1 covers 7 bases. CDR1 is SGDLS, CDR2 YYNGEE, per germline. After removal of 0 bases from V and 8 bases from J, the junction contained 7 bases not matched to a gene. The CDR3 is 14 residues long. This chain's CDR3 is CASSVGGTEVGYTF. As DNA, the CDR3 is TGTGCCAGCAGCGTAGGCGGGACAGAGGTAGGCTACACCTTC.

V is TRBV5-1 and J is TRBJ2-5; D unclear. The ends were cut back, 4 bases at V and 1 base at J, with 8 bases in the middle. CDR3 length: 13 amino acids. From germline, CDR1 is SGHRS and CDR2 YFSETQ. The CDR3 coding sequence is TGCGCCAGCAGCCCCGGTTCCCAAGAGACCCAGTACTTC. It translates to CASSPGSQETQYF.

This chain uses TRBV20-1 with TRBJ1-1, with D possibly being TRBD1 (5 bases). The CDR3 is made up of 11 amino acids. V was clipped by 6 bases and J by 5 bases, with 10 bases between them. Germline V gives CDR1 DFQATT, CDR2 SNEGSKA (reference sequence). DNA for the CDR3: TGCAGTGCCGCCGGGGGGACTGAAGCTTTCTTT. Residues: CSAAGGTEAFF.

This chain uses TRBV11-2 with TRBJ2-1, with TRBD2 matching over 8 bases. Losses at the gene ends were 2 bases for V and 7 bases for J; bases not matched to a gene: 4. CDR1 is SGHAT, CDR2 FQNNGV, per germline. CDR3 size: 14 residues. CDR3 in amino acids: CASSLSGGMNEQFF. The CDR3 nucleotides read TGTGCCAGCAGCTTAAGCGGGGGTATGAATGAGCAGTTCTTC.

The gene calls are TRBV11-3 and TRBJ2-7; the match to TRBD2 covers 7 bases. Germline CDR1 is SGHNT and CDR2 is YENEEA. The CDR3 is 15 amino acids. The junction had 9 bases not matched to a gene; V was cut back by 5 bases and J by 2 bases. The chain's CDR3 is CASSVGLAETYEQYF. The CDR3 nucleotides read TGTGCCAGCAGCGTGGGGCTAGCGGAAACCTACGAGCAGTACTTC. The whole variable domain, remainder taken from reference TRBV11-3 and TRBJ2-7, is EAGVVQSPRYKIIEKKQPVAFWCNPISGHNTLYWYLQNLGQGPELLIRYENEEAVDDSQLPKDRFSAERLKGVDSTLKIQPAELGDSAVYLCASSVGLAETYEQYFGPGTRLTVT.

This chain uses TRBV6-6 with TRBJ1-2; TRBD1 aligns across 7 bases. Germline lookup yields CDR1 MNHNY and CDR2 SVGAGI (reference sequence). The CDR3 contains 15 residues. The trim removed 6 bases at V and 7 bases at J, leaving 14 bases unmatched. Here the CDR3 DNA reads TGTGCCAGCAGAAGTTCGGGGGACAGCCTTTCTGGCTACACCTTC. Amino acids: CASRSSGDSLSGYTF.

The chain couples TRBV6-1 to TRBJ2-7; 9 positions agree with TRBD1. The CDR3 has 14 amino acids. Germline CDR1 reads MNHNS; CDR2 reads SASEGT. After removal of 5 bases from V and 3 bases from J, the junction contained 5 bases not matched to a gene. CDR3 in amino acids: CASSFRTGVYEQYF. As DNA, the CDR3 is TGTGCCAGCAGTTTCCGGACAGGGGTCTACGAGCAGTACTTC.

This clone was detected a few times. The V call is TRBV10-3, the J call TRBJ1-1, with D perhaps TRBD1 (5 bases). V was pared by 3 bases and J by 4 bases, with 15 bases between. This CDR3 is 15 amino acids long. Germline CDR1 reads ENHRY; CDR2 reads SYGVKD. CDR3 in amino acids: CAISDRVTGLTEAFF. The DNA of the CDR3 is TGTGCCATCAGTGATAGAGTCACAGGTCTCACTGAAGCTTTCTTT.

The chain is built from TRBV5-1 and TRBJ1-1; perhaps TRBD1 as D (5 bases). Germline lookup yields CDR1 SGHRS and CDR2 YFSETQ. The V and J ends lost 2 bases and 5 bases respectively, with 16 bases between them. CDR3 size: 15 residues. CDR3 residues: CASSFSLGALTEAFF. The CDR3 DNA follows: TGCGCCAGCAGCTTTTCCCTTGGGGCGCTTACTGAAGCTTTCTTT.

This chain joins TRBV2 and TRBJ1-5; a possible D gene is TRBD1 (5 bases). Trimming took 8 bases from V and 4 from J, leaving 18 bases between them. The CDR3 is made up of 15 amino acids. CDR1 and CDR2 from the germline V gene are SNHLY and FYNNEI. CDR3 nucleotide sequence: TGTGCCAGCTCTGAAGAGTGGGGGGGAAATCAGCCCCAGCATTTT. Its translation: CASSEEWGGNQPQHF.

The chain recombines TRBV2 with TRBJ1-2; the match to TRBD1 covers 10 bases. The CDR3 extends over 18 amino acids. CDR1 is SNHLY and CDR2 is FYNNEI in the germline V gene. V lost 2 bases and J lost 4; bases outside the gene matches: 13. DNA for the CDR3: TGTGCCAGCAGTGAAAGAGTAGTCTCGACAGGGGGCCTCTATGGCTACACCTTC. The encoded protein is CASSERVVSTGGLYGYTF.

This chain connects TRBV9 to TRBJ2-2; D possibly corresponds to TRBD2 (5 bases). Germline-derived CDR1 and CDR2 are SGDLS and YYNGEE. The CDR3 is 16 residues long. Trimming left V 1 base short and J 2 bases short, with 12 bases between. The DNA of the CDR3 is TGTGCCAGCAGCGTAATGTCCCGGGGAAACACCGGGGAGCTGTTTTTT. Protein: CASSVMSRGNTGELFF.

V and J are TRBV5-1 and TRBJ1-5; D not resolved. Germline V CDR1 and CDR2: SGHRS, YFSETQ. Trimming cost V 3 bases and J 1 base, with 11 bases left between them. This CDR3 is 15 amino acids long. This chain's CDR3 is CASSSTTGSNQPQHF. The DNA of the CDR3 is TGCGCCAGCAGCTCGACGACGGGGAGCAATCAGCCCCAGCATTTT.

In this sample, this clone turned up once. The rearrangement joins TRBV2 to TRBJ1-4, with 7 bases lining up with TRBD1. Germline CDR1 reads SNHLY; CDR2 reads FYNNEI. The CDR3 runs 15 residues. Trimming at V came to 5 bases and at J to 7 bases, leaving 10 bases not matched to a gene. CDR3 in amino acids: CASSFAGTASEKLFF. CDR3 nucleotide sequence: TGTGCCAGCAGTTTCGCCGGGACAGCCAGTGAAAAACTGTTTTTT.

This chain's CDR3 is CSASGTSGSTDTQYF. In nucleotides, the CDR3 is TGCAGCGCCTCCGGGACTAGCGGAAGCACAGATACGCAGTATTTT. This chain connects TRBV29-1 to TRBJ2-3; 11 positions agree with TRBD2. Trimming took 7 bases from V and 0 from J; bases not matched to a gene: 6. The CDR3 extends over 15 amino acids. CDR1 and CDR2 from the germline V gene are SQVTM and ANQGSEA.

This rearrangement joins TRBV4-2 to TRBJ1-5; 10 bases match TRBD1. The CDR3 covers 15 residues. Germline V gene data show CDR1 as LGHNA and CDR2 as YNFKEQ. V was clipped by 3 bases and J by 9 bases; unmatched bases: 8. CDR3 loop: CASSQGGQGLLPQHF. CDR3 in DNA: TGTGCCAGCAGCCAGGGGGGACAGGGGTTGCTGCCCCAGCATTTT.

As DNA, the CDR3 is TGCAGCGTAGACACCTACAATGAGCAGTTCTTC. Amino acids: CSVDTYNEQFF. This chain connects TRBV29-1 to TRBJ2-1; D is undetermined. The CDR3 is 11 amino acids. V was shortened by 6 bases and J by 2 bases, with 5 bases between the two germline ends. CDR1 and CDR2 from the germline V gene are SQVTM and ANQGSEA.

The CDR3 DNA is TGTGCCAGCAGCCGCAGAGGAGCCGGATCAACTAATGAAAAACTGTTTTTT. It codes for CASSRRGAGSTNEKLFF. The chain uses TRBV7-2 and TRBJ1-4, with unresolved D. V was clipped by 5 bases and J by 0 bases, with 16 bases between them. CDR1 and CDR2 from the germline V gene are SGHTA and FQGNSA. The CDR3 has 17 amino acids.

This clone was counted between two and nine times. This sequence joins TRBV19 and TRBJ1-1; 8 bases align to TRBD1. Germline trimming cut 6 bases from V and 1 base from J; bases unmatched to any gene: 13. The CDR3 contains 17 residues. In germline, CDR1 is LNHDA, CDR2 SQIVND (reference sequence). The CDR3 spells CASSDAGGVGPNTEAFF. CDR3 DNA sequence: TGTGCCAGTAGCGACGCAGGGGGCGTTGGGCCGAACACTGAAGCTTTCTTT.

This clone was observed a few times. This chain uses TRBV15 with TRBJ2-5; TRBD2 aligns across 9 bases. J was trimmed by 5 bases and V by 4 bases; bases with no gene match: 5. The CDR3 has 14 amino acids. The germline V gene has CDR1 LNHNV and CDR2 YYDKDF (reference sequence). CDR3 protein: CATSKGLAGETQYF. In DNA, the CDR3 is TGTGCCACCAGCAAGGGACTAGCAGGCGAGACCCAGTACTTC.

This chain joins TRBV5-6 and TRBJ2-5, with D possibly matching TRBD2 (5 bases). CDR3 size: 16 residues. The V end was cut by 3 bases, the J end by 1 base, with 16 bases between. Germline CDR1 SGHDT, CDR2 YYEEEE. The CDR3 DNA reads TGTGCCAGCAGCTCACTAGATGTGGGTCCCCAAGAGACCCAGTACTTC. It specifies CASSSLDVGPQETQYF.

This chain joins TRBV12-5 and TRBJ2-6, with TRBD2 as a possible D gene (5 bases). Germline V gene sequence: CDR1 LGHNT, CDR2 FRNRAP. V lost 7 bases to trimming and J lost 0 bases, with 10 bases between them. This CDR3 is built from 15 residues. The CDR3 here is CASAQGSSGANVLTF. In DNA form, the CDR3 reads TGTGCTAGTGCCCAAGGGAGCTCTGGGGCCAACGTCCTGACTTTC.

J is TRBJ1-2 and V is TRBV7-9; TRBD1 agrees at 7 bases. Germline trimming cut 5 bases from V and 7 bases from J; bases unmatched to any gene: 7. The CDR3 has 13 amino acids. Germline V gives CDR1 SEHNR, CDR2 FQNEAQ (reference sequence). The chain's CDR3 is CASSPRPGGGYTF. Here the CDR3 DNA reads TGTGCCAGCAGCCCAAGACCAGGGGGTGGCTACACCTTC.

V usage is TRBV4-2 and J usage is TRBJ2-5; 10 nucleotides align to TRBD2. The V gene end was trimmed by 0 bases and the J gene end by 5 bases; junction bases not matched to a gene: 9. This CDR3 has 17 residues. Germline V lookup: CDR1 LGHNA, CDR2 YNFKEQ. The CDR3 spells CASSQERQRGGRETQYF. The CDR3 bases are TGTGCCAGCAGCCAAGAGAGGCAGCGGGGGGGCCGGGAGACCCAGTACTTC.